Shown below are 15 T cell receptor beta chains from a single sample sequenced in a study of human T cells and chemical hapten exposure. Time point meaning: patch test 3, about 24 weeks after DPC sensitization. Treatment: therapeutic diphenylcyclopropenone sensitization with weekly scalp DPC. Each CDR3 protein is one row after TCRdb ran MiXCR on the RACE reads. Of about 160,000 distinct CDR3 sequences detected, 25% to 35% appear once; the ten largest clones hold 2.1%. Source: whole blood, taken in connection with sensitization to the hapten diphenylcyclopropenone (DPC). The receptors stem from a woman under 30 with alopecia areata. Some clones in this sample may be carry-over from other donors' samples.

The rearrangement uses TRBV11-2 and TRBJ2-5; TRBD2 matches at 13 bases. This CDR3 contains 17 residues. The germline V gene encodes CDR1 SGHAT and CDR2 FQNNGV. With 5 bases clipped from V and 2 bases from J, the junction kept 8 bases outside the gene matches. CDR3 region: CASSPGLAGRGQETQYF. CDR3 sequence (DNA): TGTGCCAGCAGCCCGGGACTAGCGGGAAGAGGGCAAGAGACCCAGTACTTC. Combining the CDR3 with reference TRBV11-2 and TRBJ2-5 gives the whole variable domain EAGVAQSPRYKIIEKRQSVAFWCNPISGHATLYWYQQILGQGPKLLIQFQNNGVVDDSQLPKDRFSAERLKGVDSTLKIQPAKLEDSAVYLCASSPGLAGRGQETQYFGPGTRLLVL.

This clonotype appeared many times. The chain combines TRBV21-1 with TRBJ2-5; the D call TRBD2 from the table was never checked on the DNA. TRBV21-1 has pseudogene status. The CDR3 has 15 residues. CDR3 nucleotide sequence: TGTGCCAGCAGCAATAGCGGGAGCGGGGGGGAGACCCAGTACTTC. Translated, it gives CASSNSGSGGETQYF.

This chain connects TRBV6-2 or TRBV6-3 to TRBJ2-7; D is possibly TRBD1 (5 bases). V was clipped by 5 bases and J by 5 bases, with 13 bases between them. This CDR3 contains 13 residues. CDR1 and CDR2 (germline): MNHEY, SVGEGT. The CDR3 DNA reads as TGTGCCAGCAGTGATCGTTTCAGGGACGAGCAGTACTTC. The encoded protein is CASSDRFRDEQYF.

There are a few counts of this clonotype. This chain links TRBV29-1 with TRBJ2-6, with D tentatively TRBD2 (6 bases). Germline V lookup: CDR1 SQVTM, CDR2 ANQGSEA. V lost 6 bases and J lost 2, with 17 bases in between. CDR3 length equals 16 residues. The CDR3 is CSVGGNGGTGANVLTF. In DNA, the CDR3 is TGCAGCGTCGGAGGGAACGGTGGAACTGGGGCCAACGTCCTGACTTTC.

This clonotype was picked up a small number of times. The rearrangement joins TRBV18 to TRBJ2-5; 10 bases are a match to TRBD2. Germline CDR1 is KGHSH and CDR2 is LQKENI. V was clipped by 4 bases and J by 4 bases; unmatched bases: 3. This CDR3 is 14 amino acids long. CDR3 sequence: CASSRSGGAETQYF. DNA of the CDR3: TGTGCCAGCTCACGCAGCGGGGGGGCAGAGACCCAGTACTTC.

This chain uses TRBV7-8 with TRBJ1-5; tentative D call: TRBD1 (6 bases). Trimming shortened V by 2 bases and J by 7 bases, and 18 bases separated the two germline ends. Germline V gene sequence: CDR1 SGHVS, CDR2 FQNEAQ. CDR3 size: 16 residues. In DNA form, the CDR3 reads TGTGCCAGCAGCTTACAGGGGAGCGGGTCCAACCAGCCCCAGCATTTT. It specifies CASSLQGSGSNQPQHF.

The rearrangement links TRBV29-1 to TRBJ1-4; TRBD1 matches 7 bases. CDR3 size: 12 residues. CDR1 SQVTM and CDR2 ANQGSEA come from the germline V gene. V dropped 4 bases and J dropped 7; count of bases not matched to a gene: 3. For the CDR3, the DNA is TGCAGCGTTGGGACAGGAGGTGAAAAACTGTTTTTT. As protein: CSVGTGGEKLFF.

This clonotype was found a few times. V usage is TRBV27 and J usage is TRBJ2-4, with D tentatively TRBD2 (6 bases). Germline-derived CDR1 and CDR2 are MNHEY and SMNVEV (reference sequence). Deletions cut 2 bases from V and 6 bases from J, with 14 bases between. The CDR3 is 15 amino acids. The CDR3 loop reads CASSLRREFLNIQYF. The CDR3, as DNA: TGTGCCAGCAGTTTACGCCGGGAGTTTTTAAACATTCAGTACTTC.

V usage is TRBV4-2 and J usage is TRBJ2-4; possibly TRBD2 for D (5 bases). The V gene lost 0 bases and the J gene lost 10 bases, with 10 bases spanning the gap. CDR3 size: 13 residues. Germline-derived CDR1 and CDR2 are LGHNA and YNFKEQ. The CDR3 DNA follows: TGTGCCAGCAGCCAAGAGAGGACTGGGATTCAGTACTTC. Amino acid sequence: CASSQERTGIQYF.

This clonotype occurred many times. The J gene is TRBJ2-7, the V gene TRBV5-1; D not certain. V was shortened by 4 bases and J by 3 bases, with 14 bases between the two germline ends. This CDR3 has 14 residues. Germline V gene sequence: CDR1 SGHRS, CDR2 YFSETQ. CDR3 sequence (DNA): TGCGCCAGCAGCACCCCCACTGAAAACTACGAGCAGTACTTC. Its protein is CASSTPTENYEQYF.

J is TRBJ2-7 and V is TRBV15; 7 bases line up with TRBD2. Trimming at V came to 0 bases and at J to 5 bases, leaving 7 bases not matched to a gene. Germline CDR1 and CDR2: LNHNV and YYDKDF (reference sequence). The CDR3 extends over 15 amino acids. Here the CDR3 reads CATSRERLAPDEQYF. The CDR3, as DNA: TGTGCCACCAGCAGAGAGAGACTAGCCCCCGACGAGCAGTACTTC.

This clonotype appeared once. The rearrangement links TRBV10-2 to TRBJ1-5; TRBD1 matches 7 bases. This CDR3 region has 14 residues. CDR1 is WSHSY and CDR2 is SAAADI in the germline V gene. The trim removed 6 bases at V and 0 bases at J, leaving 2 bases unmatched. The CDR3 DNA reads TGCGCCAGCAGCGGACAGGTTAGCAATCAGCCCCAGCATTTT. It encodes CASSGQVSNQPQHF.

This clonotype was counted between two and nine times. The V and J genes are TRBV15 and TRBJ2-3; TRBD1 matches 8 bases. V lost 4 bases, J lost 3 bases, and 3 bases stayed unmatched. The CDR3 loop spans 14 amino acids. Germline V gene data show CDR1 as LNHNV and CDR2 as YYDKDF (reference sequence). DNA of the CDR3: TGTGCCACCAGCACAGGGGGCTTTACAGATACGCAGTATTTT. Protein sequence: CATSTGGFTDTQYF.

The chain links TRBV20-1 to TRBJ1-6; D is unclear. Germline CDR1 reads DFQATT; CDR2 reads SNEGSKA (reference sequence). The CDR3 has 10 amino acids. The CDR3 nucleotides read TGCAGAGTAGGAGATTCACCCCTCCACTTT. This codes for CRVGDSPLHF.

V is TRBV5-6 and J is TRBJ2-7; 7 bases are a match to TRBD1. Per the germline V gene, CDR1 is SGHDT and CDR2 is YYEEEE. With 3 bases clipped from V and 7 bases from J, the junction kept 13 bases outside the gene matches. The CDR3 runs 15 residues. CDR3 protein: CASSWQTGVGWEQYF. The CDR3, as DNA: TGTGCCAGCAGCTGGCAAACAGGGGTAGGTTGGGAGCAGTACTTC.